The rows below give T cell receptor beta chains drawn from one sample of a study of blood T cell repertoires in COVID-19. Generated by immunoSEQ multiplex PCR, the TCRdb table keeps only in-frame clones and is missing some. The sample contains more than 55,000 clones, around 79% of which appear only once. Sequenced sample: peripheral blood. The origin of the receptors is a human donor in a cohort sampled during active COVID-19. Both conserved end residues are part of each CDR3. A D gene is named only where the DNA matches it firmly.

v_call | d_call | cdr3_aa
TRBV9 | - | CASSVAQGPMNTEAFF
TRBV11-2 | - | CASSLDKATEAFF
TRBV2 | - | CASKSGGTYNSPLHF
TRBV19 | TRBD2 | CASSIGLAGGVSYEQYF
TRBV4-2 | TRBD2 | CASSQGLSTDTQYF
TRBV11-3 | TRBD2 | CASSAGQREEETQYF
TRBV19 | - | CASRVRGGEGTEAFF
TRBV6-5 | TRBD1 | CASSLGQGPQPQHF
TRBV19 | - | CASSRTDSYSNQPQHF
TRBV11-2 | - | CASSLAIQTGISGNTIYF
TRBV27 | - | CASSNSGPYEQYF
TRBV7-9 | - | CASRRGGTGYTF
TRBV2 | TRBD1 | CASSEAVGGDRGHGYTF
TRBV29-1 | TRBD2 | CSVEAPEGRDPYEQYF
TRBV9 | - | CASSAGSAGYNEQFF
TRBV6-6 | TRBD1 | CASSYGDSSSYEQYF
TRBV6-5 | - | CASSYGTKADTQYF
TRBV7-8 | - | CASSPHMAKNIQYF
TRBV10-3 | TRBD1 | CAIKRGTGDGVGAFF
TRBV7-9 | - | CASSTDRVRVAGELFF
TRBV18 | - | CASSRQSGELFF
TRBV7-3 | - | CASSLSNRGTEAFF
TRBV7-3 | TRBD1 | CASSLTGGLGETQYF
TRBV3-1/TRBV3-2 | TRBD2 | CASSQGLAALNYEQYF
TRBV11-3 | TRBD1 | CASSLQGETQYF
TRBV11-3 | TRBD1 | CASSSDREDGYTF
TRBV19 | TRBD2 | CASSMEGPGLAGGPHNEQFF
TRBV6-5 | - | CASSSDSGETQYF
TRBV28 | - | CASSLFYDRAYEQYF
TRBV30 | TRBD1 | CAWSPTGATEAFF
TRBV7-9 | - | CASSFQTENQPQHF
TRBV30 | - | CAWSSGPNTEAFF
TRBV19 | - | CASSIGTVNTEAFF
TRBV18 | - | CASSPPGLSTDTQYF
TRBV19 | TRBD1 | CASSRRSGGATNEKLFF
TRBV3-1/TRBV3-2 | TRBD2 | CASSSGGGSYEQYF
TRBV30 | - | CAWMRQMNTEAFF
TRBV6-2/TRBV6-3 | - | CASSYSRGGNQPQHF
TRBV15 | TRBD2 | CATSRGLAGGYNEQFF
TRBV28 | TRBD1 | CASSILLQGGPGLQAFF
TRBV27 | - | CASSSYRADQPQHF
TRBV3-1/TRBV3-2 | - | CASSHPGYSGELFF
TRBV5-1 | - | CASSLGQVGQPQHF
TRBV7-8 | - | CASSSNSFLPFF
TRBV19 | TRBD2 | CASSIGGGAGTGELFF
TRBV6-5 | TRBD1 | CASSYSGQGVFTF
TRBV11-3 | TRBD2 | CASSPSGRGKNEQFF
TRBV19 | - | CASSTSAASTDTQYF
TRBV5-1 | TRBD1 | CASSGTGARSTEAFF
TRBV4-2 | TRBD1 | CASSQEDLRQGNEKLFF
TRBV6-6 | TRBD1 | CASRGQKTFIHQYF
TRBV18 | - | CASSGSGRGTDTQYF
TRBV15 | TRBD1 | CATSTDRGRTGELFF
TRBV30 | - | CACLKAGTVAIGTGELFF